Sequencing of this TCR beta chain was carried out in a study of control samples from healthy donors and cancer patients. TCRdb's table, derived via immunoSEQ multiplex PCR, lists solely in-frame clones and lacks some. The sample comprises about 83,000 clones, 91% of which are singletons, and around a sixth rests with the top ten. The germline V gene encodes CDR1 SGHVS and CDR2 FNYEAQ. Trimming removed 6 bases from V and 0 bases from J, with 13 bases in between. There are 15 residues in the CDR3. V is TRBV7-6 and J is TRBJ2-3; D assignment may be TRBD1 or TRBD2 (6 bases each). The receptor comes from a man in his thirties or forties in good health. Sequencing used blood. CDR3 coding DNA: TGTGCCAGCAGTAAGGGGGGCACTAGCACAGATACGCAGTATTTT. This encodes CASSKGGTSTDTQYF.